This TCR beta chain derives from a study of CD8+ T cells in alopecia areata. As to this clone: An end of the junction does not agree with germline; a read error may underlie this.

CDR1 is SNHLY and CDR2 is FYNNEI in the germline V gene. There are 9 residues in the CDR3. Following RNA extraction, reverse transcription yielded cDNA that acted as the sequencing template. Produced via immunoSEQ multiplex PCR; TCRdb's table is partial and in-frame only. This sample has roughly 200,000 clones; just over 55% occur once, and the top ten carry 4% to 6%. The TCR sequence derives from a human donor in good health. The J gene is TRBJ1-2, the V gene TRBV2; D call uncertain. The sequencing sample was made of CD8+ T cells sorted from blood. The CDR3 coding sequence is TGTGCCAGCAGTGAGGACGTGGCCTTC. Its translation is CASSEDVAF.